This T cell receptor beta chain derives from a study of blood T cell repertoires in COVID-19. At the level of the study: The United States, Italy and Spain provided the acute and convalescent COVID-19 samples.

Participant-reported clinical history was the basis for cohort assignment. Exposed study participants had met a COVID-19 case within 2 weeks before entry. Measured with immunoSEQ multiplex PCR; TCRdb has only the in-frame clones, and not every one. The sample gives 350,000 to 500,000 clones, about 88% of which show up once; 1.2% to 1.5% is in the top ten. There are 14 residues in the CDR3. Germline V CDR1 and CDR2: SGHTA, FQGNSA. V gave up 5 bases and J gave up 3 bases, with 13 bases separating them. The chain combines TRBV7-2 with TRBJ2-5, with D possibly matching TRBD2 (5 bases). The sequence was obtained from a woman aged 18-29 years who had been exposed to COVID-19. Sequencing was performed on PBMCs or T cells enriched from blood (not recorded which). Written as DNA, the CDR3 is TGTGCCAGCAGCGGCACTAGGCGAGAAGAGACCCAGTACTTC. This translates into CASSGTRREETQYF.